A single sample is the source of the 14 T cell receptor beta chains below, sequenced in a study of blood T cell repertoires in COVID-19. TCRdb keeps only in-frame clones here, not all; method: immunoSEQ multiplex PCR. This table holds around 260,000 clones, roughly 80% found once. Sample: peripheral blood. All receptors come from a man aged 55 to 69 with acute or convalescent COVID-19.

A few counts support this clone. V and J are TRBV18 and TRBJ2-7; D remains unclear. Trimming took 2 bases from V and 6 from J, leaving 20 bases between them. The CDR3 runs to 16 residues. CDR1 KGHSH and CDR2 LQKENI come from the germline V gene. CDR3 in amino acids: CASSPAGSPSPGEQYF. CDR3 sequence (DNA): TGTGCCAGCTCACCAGCAGGCAGCCCCTCTCCTGGCGAGCAGTACTTC.

CDR3: CASSDRNRVRSYGYTF. The CDR3 DNA sequence: TGCGCCAGCAGCGACAGAAATCGGGTACGGAGCTATGGCTACACCTTC. The chain is built from TRBV4-1 and TRBJ1-2; TRBD1 is a possible D gene (5 bases). The CDR3 extends over 16 amino acids. Trimming removed 5 bases from V and 4 bases from J, with 20 bases in between. Per the germline V gene, CDR1 is MGHRA and CDR2 is YSYEKL.

The chain couples TRBV5-4 to TRBJ2-2; 8 bases map to TRBD2. The V gene end was trimmed by 4 bases and the J gene end by 8 bases; junction bases not matched to a gene: 16. From germline, CDR1 is SGHNT and CDR2 YYREEE (reference sequence). The CDR3 contains 17 residues. This CDR3 is CASSLLGGGTSTGELFF. The CDR3 DNA reads as TGTGCCAGCAGCCTCCTGGGCGGGGGGACTTCCACGGGGGAGCTGTTTTTT.

This clone was seen more than once but under ten times. The CDR3 spells CASSQPQGAHGTEAFF. The CDR3, as DNA: TGTGCCAGCAGCCAACCTCAGGGGGCGCATGGCACTGAAGCTTTCTTT. The rearrangement links TRBV4-2 to TRBJ1-1, with TRBD1 matching 8 bases. The CDR3 has 16 amino acids. Trimming took 2 bases from V and 4 from J; bases not matched to a gene: 9. Germline CDR1 is LGHNA and CDR2 is YNFKEQ.

The V gene is TRBV11-3, the J gene TRBJ1-1; possible D gene TRBD1, 6 bases. Germline V gene data show CDR1 as SGHNT and CDR2 as YENEEA. V lost 3 bases to trimming and J lost 4 bases, with 12 bases between them. This CDR3 has 14 amino acids. In nucleotides, the CDR3 is TGTGCCAGCAGCTTGGGGGCGCGAGGCACTGAAGCTTTCTTT. Its translation is CASSLGARGTEAFF.

About this clone: The sample has other DNA sequences that encode this CDR3 too. V gene TRBV11-2 combines with J gene TRBJ1-5; the D is unclear. CDR3 length equals 14 residues. CDR1 is SGHAT and CDR2 is FQNNGV in the germline V gene. Trimming removed 0 bases at V and 4 bases at J, with 7 bases between. The CDR3 DNA is TGTGCCAGCAGCTTAGACAGGTTTAATCAGCCCCAGCATTTT. Protein: CASSLDRFNQPQHF.

The chain links TRBV5-1 to TRBJ1-1; 8 bases match TRBD1. J lost 11 bases, V lost 4 bases, and 7 bases had no gene match. The CDR3 spans 12 residues. Germline assignment: CDR1 SGHRS and CDR2 YFSETQ. For the CDR3, the DNA is TGCGCCAGCAGCGAAGACAGGGGTTGGGCTTTCTTT. Its translation: CASSEDRGWAFF.

The sample holds one count of this clone. The chain carries TRBV28 and TRBJ2-5; TRBD2 matches 16 bases. The CDR3 loop spans 18 amino acids. The ends lost 1 base at V and 3 bases at J; junction bases unmatched: 5. The V gene's germline CDR1 is MDHEN and CDR2 SYDVKM. The CDR3 region is CASSLFGTSGRGKETQYF. The CDR3 nucleotides are TGTGCCAGCAGTTTATTTGGGACTAGCGGGAGGGGAAAAGAGACCCAGTACTTC. Complete variable domain (other parts from reference TRBV28 and TRBJ2-5): DVKVTQSSRYLVKRTGEKVFLECVQDMDHENMFWYRQDPGLGLRLIYFSYDVKMKEKGDIPEGYSVSREKKERFSLILESASTNQTSMYLCASSLFGTSGRGKETQYFGPGTRLLVL.

This clone was detected only a few times. The chain has TRBV29-1 and TRBJ2-1, with 7 bases that match TRBD2. With V trimmed by 6 bases and J by 3 bases, 8 bases remained unmatched. Germline CDR1 SQVTM, CDR2 ANQGSEA. This CDR3 has 14 residues. CDR3 bases: TGCAGCGTCCTTGGTGGCGGGAGCTACAATGAGCAGTTCTTC. Translating it yields CSVLGGGSYNEQFF.

This clone was detected only once. The chain is built from TRBV4-3 and TRBJ2-7, with a tentative D call TRBD1 (5 bases). With 1 base removed from V and 1 base from J, the gap between germline ends came to 11 bases. The CDR3 has 15 amino acids. Germline V gene sequence: CDR1 LGHNA, CDR2 YSLEER. CDR3 DNA sequence: TGCGCCAGCAGCCAAGCCCCGACAGATTCCTACGAGCAGTACTTC. This encodes CASSQAPTDSYEQYF.

V and J are TRBV29-1 and TRBJ2-7, with D uncertain. The ends were cut back, 0 bases at V and 3 bases at J, with 9 bases in the middle. This CDR3 has 13 residues. The germline gives CDR1 SQVTM, CDR2 ANQGSEA. CDR3 DNA sequence: TGCAGCGTTGAAGATCGGGTAAGCTACGAGCAGTACTTC. Protein sequence: CSVEDRVSYEQYF.

This chain connects TRBV2 to TRBJ1-1; 7 bases map to TRBD1. This CDR3 has 12 residues. Trimming removed 6 bases from V and 11 bases from J; junction bases left unmatched: 9. Germline CDR1 SNHLY, CDR2 FYNNEI. DNA for the CDR3: TGTGCCAGCAGACGGGACAGATCGCGCGCTTTCTTT. Residues: CASRRDRSRAFF.

V usage is TRBV6-5 and J usage is TRBJ2-7; 11 nucleotides align to TRBD1. CDR3 length: 15 residues. The V segment lost 0 bases and the J segment 5 bases; nucleotides outside the gene matches: 3. Germline assignment: CDR1 MNHEY and CDR2 SVGAGI. The CDR3 reads CASSYSGQGADEQYF. DNA of the CDR3: TGTGCCAGCAGTTACTCCGGACAGGGGGCAGACGAGCAGTACTTC.

V gene TRBV2 combines with J gene TRBJ1-2; D not certain. CDR1 is SNHLY, CDR2 FYNNEI, per germline. The CDR3 contains 16 residues. V shed 0 bases and J shed 2 bases, with 13 bases lying between them. This CDR3 is CASSEAAGGRNYGYTF. The CDR3 nucleotides are TGTGCCAGCAGTGAAGCGGCGGGCGGCAGGAACTATGGCTACACCTTC.